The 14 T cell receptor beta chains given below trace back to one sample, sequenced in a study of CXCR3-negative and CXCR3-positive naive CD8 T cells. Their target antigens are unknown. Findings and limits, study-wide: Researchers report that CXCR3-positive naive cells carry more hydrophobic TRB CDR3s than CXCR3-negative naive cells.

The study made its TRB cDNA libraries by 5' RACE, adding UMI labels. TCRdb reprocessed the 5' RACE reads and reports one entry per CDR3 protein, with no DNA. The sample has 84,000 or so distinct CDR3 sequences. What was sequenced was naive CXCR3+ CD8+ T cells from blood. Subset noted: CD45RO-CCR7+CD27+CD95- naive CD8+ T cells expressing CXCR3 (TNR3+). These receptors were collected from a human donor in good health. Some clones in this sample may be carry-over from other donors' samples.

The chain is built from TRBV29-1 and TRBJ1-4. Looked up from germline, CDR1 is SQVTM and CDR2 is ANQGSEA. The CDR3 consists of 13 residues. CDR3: CSVEVAGNEKLFF.

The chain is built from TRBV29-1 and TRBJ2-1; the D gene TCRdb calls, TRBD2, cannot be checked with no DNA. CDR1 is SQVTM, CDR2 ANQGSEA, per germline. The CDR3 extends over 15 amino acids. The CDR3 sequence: CSVEDPAGVYNEQFF.

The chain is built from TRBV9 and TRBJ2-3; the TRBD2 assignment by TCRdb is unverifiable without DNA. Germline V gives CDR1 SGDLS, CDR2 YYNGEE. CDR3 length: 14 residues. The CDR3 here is CASSVAARADTQYF.

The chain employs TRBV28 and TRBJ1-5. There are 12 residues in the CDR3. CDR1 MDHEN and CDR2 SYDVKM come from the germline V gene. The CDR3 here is CASDFSNQPQHF.

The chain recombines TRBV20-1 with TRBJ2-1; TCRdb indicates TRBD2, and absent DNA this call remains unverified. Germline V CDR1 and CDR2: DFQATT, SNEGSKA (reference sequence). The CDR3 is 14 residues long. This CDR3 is CSAPGSERYNEQFF.

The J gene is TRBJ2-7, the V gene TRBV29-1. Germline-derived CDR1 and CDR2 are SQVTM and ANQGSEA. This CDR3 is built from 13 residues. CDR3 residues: CSVEEGQPYEQYF.

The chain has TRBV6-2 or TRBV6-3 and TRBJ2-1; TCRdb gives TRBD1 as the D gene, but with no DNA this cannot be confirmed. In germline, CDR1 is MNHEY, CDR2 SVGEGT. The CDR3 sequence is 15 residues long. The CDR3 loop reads CASSYGTGERNEQFF.

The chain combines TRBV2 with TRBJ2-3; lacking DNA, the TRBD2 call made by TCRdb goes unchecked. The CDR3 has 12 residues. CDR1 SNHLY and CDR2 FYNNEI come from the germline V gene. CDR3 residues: CASLGGGDTQYF. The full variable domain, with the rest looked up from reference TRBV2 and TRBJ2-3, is EPEVTQTPSHQVTQMGQEVILRCVPISNHLYFYWYRQILGQKVEFLVSFYNNEISEKSEIFDDQFSVERPDGSNFTLKIRSTKLEDSAMYFCASLGGGDTQYFGPGTRLTVL.

The CDR3 reads CASSNGQGIDEQFF. The chain has TRBV2 and TRBJ2-1; there is no DNA to check the TCRdb D call of TRBD1. The CDR3 covers 14 residues. CDR1 is SNHLY, CDR2 FYNNEI, per germline.

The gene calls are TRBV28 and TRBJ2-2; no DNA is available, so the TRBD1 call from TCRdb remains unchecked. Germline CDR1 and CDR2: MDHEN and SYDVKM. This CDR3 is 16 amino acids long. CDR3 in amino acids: CASSSGQWGVTGELFF.

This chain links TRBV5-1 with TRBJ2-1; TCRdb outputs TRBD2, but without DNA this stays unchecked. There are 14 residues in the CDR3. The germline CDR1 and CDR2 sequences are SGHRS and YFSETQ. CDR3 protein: CASRRAGNYNEQFF.

The chain's CDR3 is CASSPRENIQYF. The genes are TRBV7-6 and TRBJ2-4; no DNA is available, so the TRBD2 call from TCRdb remains unchecked. This CDR3 is 12 amino acids long. Germline V lookup: CDR1 SGHVS, CDR2 FNYEAQ.

This CDR3 is CASRKEDEQFF. This chain links TRBV2 with TRBJ2-1. The germline CDR1 and CDR2 sequences are SNHLY and FYNNEI. The CDR3 runs 11 residues. Based on the CDR3 plus reference TRBV2 and TRBJ2-1, the full variable domain is EPEVTQTPSHQVTQMGQEVILRCVPISNHLYFYWYRQILGQKVEFLVSFYNNEISEKSEIFDDQFSVERPDGSNFTLKIRSTKLEDSAMYFCASRKEDEQFFGPGTRLTVL.

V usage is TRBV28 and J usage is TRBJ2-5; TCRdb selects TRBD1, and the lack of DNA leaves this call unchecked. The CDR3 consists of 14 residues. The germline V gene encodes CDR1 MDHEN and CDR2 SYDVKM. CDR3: CASLGQGRQETQYF.